This TCR beta chain originates from a study of long-term antiretroviral therapy in people with HIV. Study-level findings and limits: Repertoires looked antigen-experienced, with only a slight naive shift after ART.

In the case of this clone: Its antigen remains unidentified.

Survey-level immunoSEQ v3.0 assays were run. Assay used: immunoSEQ multiplex PCR; TCRdb lists only in-frame clones, some missing. The table lists about 12,000 clones, around 77% of them singletons. Treatment for all HIV-infected participants took place in the United States. The TCR comes from a young woman with HIV. The sample was unsorted PBMCs, taken 1.3 years after starting antiretroviral therapy.

The CDR3 DNA follows: TGTGCCAGCAGCTTGGGGGGGTCCACTGGCACAGATACGCAGTATTTT. This encodes CASSLGGSTGTDTQYF. The V and J genes are TRBV5-4 and TRBJ2-3, with D perhaps given as TRBD1 or TRBD2 (5 bases each). V shed 0 bases and J shed 1 base, with 12 bases lying between them. CDR1 and CDR2 from the germline V gene are SGHNT and YYREEE (reference sequence). The CDR3 loop spans 16 amino acids.